This section outlines one TCR beta chain sequence together with its context. As yet, its antigen is unknown. TCRdb used MiXCR to reprocess the 5' RACE reads, holding one entry per CDR3 protein. The sample carries 200,000 to 250,000 distinct CDR3 sequences, 6% to 9% recorded once. The CDR3 is 14 residues long. Deletions cut 0 bases from V and 4 bases from J, with 10 bases between. CDR1 and CDR2 (germline): SGHDT, YYEEEE. The record originates from a study of identical twins. Study findings and constraints: Part of the zero-insertion signal could reflect confounding by invariant MAIT and iNKT cells. Out-of-frame TCR alpha sharing observed in monozygotic twins exceeded model estimates. Alpha sequences out of frame and shared by twins had excess low generation probability.

The same sample was also used in a study of yellow fever vaccine responses in identical twins. As reported in that work: Twins' T cell vaccine responses reportedly looked partly convergent, partly personalized.

The sequenced sample was memory (CD45RO+) T cells sorted from blood. The chain employs TRBV5-6 and TRBJ1-1, with D perhaps TRBD1 (5 bases). This clonotype originated in a woman aged 18-30 years in good health. In DNA form, the CDR3 reads TGTGCCAGCAGCTTGGCTGGCAGGGCCACTGAAGCTTTCTTT. Translating it yields CASSLAGRATEAFF.